Shown below are 28 T cell receptor beta chains from a single sample sequenced in a study of tumor and adjacent non-tumor tissue in lung cancer. TCRbeta libraries were built with three rounds of nested PCR, modified from ARM-PCR. In TCRdb, the multiplex PCR reads were re-called with MiXCR into one record per CDR3 protein. The sample yields around 60,000 distinct CDR3 sequences, roughly two thirds seen once. RNA was extracted from bulk tissue without any cell sorting. This non-tumor lung sample came from over 3 cm beyond the tumor edge. The sequenced sample was distant non-tumor lung tissue. The source of these receptors is a man in his 70s with non-small cell lung cancer.

This clonotype was recorded many times. This sequence joins TRBV29-1 and TRBJ1-5; D not certain. The V gene lost 5 bases and the J gene lost 7 bases, with 15 bases spanning the gap. CDR1 is SQVTM, CDR2 ANQGSEA, per germline. CDR3 size: 13 residues. CDR3 sequence: CSVSSRVDQPQHF. As DNA, the CDR3 is TGCAGCGTTTCCAGCCGGGTAGACCAGCCCCAGCATTTT.

Of note for this clonotype: This may come from a read error, since a much larger clone is one base off. The V and J genes are TRBV5-5 and TRBJ2-5, with 9 bases matching TRBD2. The CDR3 sequence is 15 residues long. The V gene's germline CDR1 is SGHKS and CDR2 YYEKEE (reference sequence). The DNA of the CDR3 is TGTGCCAGCAACTTGGAGGGGACTAGCATGGAGACCCAGTACTTC. Its protein is CASNLEGTSMETQYF.

The chain employs TRBV20-1 and TRBJ2-3, with a weak D call TRBD1 (6 bases). CDR1 DFQATT and CDR2 SNEGSKA come from the germline V gene (reference sequence). This CDR3 is built from 14 residues. Trimming cost V 6 bases and J 3 bases, with 16 bases left between them. Written as DNA, the CDR3 is TGCAGTGCGGACCCGGCAGGGACAACAGATACGCAGTATTTT. It is translated as CSADPAGTTDTQYF.

Details on this clonotype: Mismatch with germline at one junction end may stem from a read error. V usage is TRBV11-2 and J usage is TRBJ2-3; D call uncertain. The CDR3 covers 12 residues. The germline V gene has CDR1 SGHAT and CDR2 FQNNGV. CDR3 in DNA: TGTGCCAACAGCCTTGTGCTAACGGATCAGTATTTT. Its protein product is CANSLVLTDQYF.

The V gene is TRBV7-9, the J gene TRBJ1-1; weak D call: TRBD1 (5 bases). The germline V gene has CDR1 SEHNR and CDR2 FQNEAQ (reference sequence). Between the trimmed V and J ends, which lost 6 bases and 5 bases, there was a span of 13 bases. The CDR3 runs 13 residues. The CDR3 nucleotides read TGTGCCAGCAGGCGCGTCCAGGGAACTGAAGCTTTCTTT. Translation: CASRRVQGTEAFF.

This clonotype has more than one count but fewer than ten. The V gene is TRBV28, the J gene TRBJ2-7, with D tentatively TRBD2 (6 bases). V gave up 6 bases and J gave up 5 bases, with 17 bases separating them. The CDR3 runs to 14 residues. The V gene's germline CDR1 is MDHEN and CDR2 SYDVKM. The CDR3: CASSPGGGMNEQYF. In DNA form, the CDR3 reads TGTGCCAGCAGCCCCGGGGGAGGTATGAACGAGCAGTACTTC.

As regards this clonotype: One end of the junction does not line up with germline, which may come from a read error. The chain has TRBV6-6 and TRBJ2-4, with TRBD1 matching 7 bases. The CDR3 loop spans 17 amino acids. From germline, CDR1 is MNHNY and CDR2 SVGAGI (reference sequence). The CDR3 sequence is CAISLLLQGWYENTQYF. As DNA, the CDR3 is TGTGCCATCAGCCTGCTCTTACAGGGGTGGTACGAAAACACTCAGTACTTC.

With respect to this clonotype: The germline gene is not matched at one end of the junction; a read error may be the cause. The rearrangement links TRBV6-2 or TRBV6-3 to TRBJ1-1; 7 bases are a match to TRBD1. Germline V gene sequence: CDR1 MNHEY, CDR2 SVGEGT. The CDR3 sequence is 14 residues long. DNA of the CDR3: TGTGCCAGGAGACGGACAGGAGATAACACAGAAGCTTTCTTT. Translation: CARRRTGDNTEAFF.

This clonotype was counted once. Given a much more abundant clone one base away, this may be a read error. Here the CDR3 DNA reads TGTGCCGGCAGTCAAGGCCAGCTTCGGTCTTATACGCAGTATTTT. It specifies CAGSQGQLRSYTQYF. The chain carries TRBV7-8 and TRBJ2-3; the D is unclear. This CDR3 is built from 15 residues. Looked up from germline, CDR1 is SGHVS and CDR2 is FQNEAQ. Together with reference TRBV7-8 and TRBJ2-3, the CDR3 gives the full variable domain: GAGVSQSPRYKVAKRGQDVALRCDPISGHVSLFWYQQALGQGPEFLTYFQNEAQLDKSGLPSDRFFAERPEGSVSTLKIQRTQQEDSAVYLCAGSQGQLRSYTQYFGPGTRLTVL.

This chain uses TRBV6-2 or TRBV6-3 with TRBJ2-1; the D is unclear. Trimming removed 7 bases from V and 11 bases from J, with 27 bases in between. The CDR3 contains 16 residues. Germline V CDR1 and CDR2: MNHEY, SVGEGT. The CDR3 spells CASTYGMGLLGNKQFF. CDR3 in DNA: TGTGCCAGCACCTACGGCATGGGCTTACTTGGTAATAAGCAGTTCTTC.

On this clonotype: It may be a read error: a sequence one base away is much more abundant. This chain uses TRBV28 with TRBJ2-7; D is unresolved. The germline V gene encodes CDR1 MDHEN and CDR2 SYDVKM. CDR3 length equals 12 residues. Trimming cost V 6 bases and J 3 bases, with 9 bases left between them. The CDR3 reads CASSSTHYEQYF. The CDR3 DNA reads TGTGCCAGCAGCTCTACCCACTACGAGCAGTACTTC.

On this clonotype itself: One end of the junction does not line up with germline, which may come from a read error. The genes are TRBV18 and TRBJ2-3, with D unclear. Germline CDR1 is KGHSH and CDR2 is LQKENI. The CDR3 contains 14 residues. CDR3 residues: CASSFRPGTDAQYF. The CDR3 DNA reads as TGTGCCAGCTCATTTCGTCCGGGCACAGATGCGCAGTATTTT. Together with reference TRBV18 and TRBJ2-3, the CDR3 gives the full variable domain: NAGVMQNPRHLVRRRGQEARLRCSPMKGHSHVYWYRQLPEEGLKFMVYLQKENIIDESGMPKERFSAEFPKEGPSILRIQQVVRGDSAAYFCASSFRPGTDAQYFGPGTRLTVL.

This clonotype was seen repeatedly, ten times or more. The chain joins TRBV11-2 to TRBJ2-5, with D unclear. The CDR3 contains 11 residues. The V and J ends lost 5 bases and 10 bases respectively, with 11 bases between them. CDR1 SGHAT and CDR2 FQNNGV come from the germline V gene. The CDR3 DNA is TGTGCCAGCAGCCCCGATGGGGACCAGTACTTC. Amino acids: CASSPDGDQYF.

As for this clonotype: This may be a read error: a much more frequent sequence differs by one nucleotide. The J gene is TRBJ1-5, the V gene TRBV6-5, with 7 bases identical to TRBD1. The CDR3 has 14 amino acids. Germline assignment: CDR1 MNHEY and CDR2 SVGAGI. The CDR3 DNA follows: TGTGCCTGCAGCTCCGGGACAGCGAATCAGCCCCAGCATTTT. It yields the protein CACSSGTANQPQHF.

For this clonotype: A read error may produce the germline difference seen at one junction end. The chain couples TRBV11-2 to TRBJ2-7, with a possible D match to TRBD1 (5 bases). The CDR3 covers 13 residues. The germline gives CDR1 SGHAT, CDR2 FQNNGV. DNA of the CDR3: TGTGCCAACAGCATACAAGGGGACTACGAGCAGTACTTC. The encoded protein is CANSIQGDYEQYF.

As for this clonotype: This may come from a read error, since a much larger clone is one base off. The J gene is TRBJ1-5, the V gene TRBV5-5; D remains unclear. This CDR3 spans 14 amino acids. V lost 4 bases, J lost 5 bases, and 13 bases lay in between. In germline, CDR1 is SGHKS, CDR2 YYEKEE (reference sequence). The CDR3 nucleotides read TGTGCCAGCAGCCAGGCGGAGGGCGATCAGCCCCAGCATTTT. Translating gives CASSQAEGDQPQHF. Full variable domain (rest looked up from reference TRBV5-5 and TRBJ1-5): DAGVTQSPTHLIKTRGQQVTLRCSPISGHKSVSWYQQVLGQGPQFIFQYYEKEERGRGNFPDRFSARQFPNYSSELNVNALLLGDSALYLCASSQAEGDQPQHFGDGTRLSIL.

With regard to this clonotype: An end of the junction does not agree with germline; a read error may underlie this. This chain connects TRBV20-1 to TRBJ2-5, with 8 bases matching TRBD1. The CDR3 sequence is 12 residues long. Germline V gene sequence: CDR1 DFQATT, CDR2 SNEGSKA (reference sequence). The CDR3 DNA sequence: TGCAGTGAGACCCACAGGGGGGAGACCCACTACTTC. Protein: CSETHRGETHYF.

There are a few counts of this clonotype. The chain has TRBV28 and TRBJ2-4, with 7 bases fitting TRBD2. Looked up from germline, CDR1 is MDHEN and CDR2 is SYDVKM. This CDR3 has 15 amino acids. J was trimmed by 4 bases and V by 2 bases; bases with no gene match: 5. This chain's CDR3 is CASSLTGGLKNIQYF. The CDR3 DNA is TGTGCCAGCAGTTTAACGGGGGGACTGAAAAACATTCAGTACTTC.

Of note for this clonotype: The junction differs from germline at one of its ends, possibly a read error. The chain recombines TRBV6-5 with TRBJ2-1; D is possibly TRBD2 (6 bases). The CDR3 is 14 amino acids. CDR1 is MNHEY and CDR2 is SVGAGI in the germline V gene. In nucleotides, the CDR3 is TGTGCAAGCAGGCCGGCAGGGAGGAACAATGAGCAGTTCTTC. This gives the protein CASRPAGRNNEQFF.

This clonotype was picked up many times. The chain carries TRBV20-1 and TRBJ2-1; TRBD2 aligns across 8 bases. This CDR3 is 17 amino acids long. CDR1 is DFQATT and CDR2 is SNEGSKA in the germline V gene (reference sequence). With V trimmed by 0 bases and J by 3 bases, 10 bases remained unmatched. CDR3 in DNA: TGCAGTGCTAGAGATCTTGGGGGTAGCGGGGACTACAATGAGCAGTTCTTC. It encodes CSARDLGGSGDYNEQFF.

Here the CDR3 reads CASREDRGEFGGYTF. The CDR3 DNA is TGTGCCAGCAGGGAGGACAGGGGAGAGTTCGGTGGCTACACCTTC. The V call is TRBV2, the J call TRBJ1-2, with 9 bases identical to TRBD1. Germline CDR1 SNHLY, CDR2 FYNNEI. The CDR3 loop spans 15 amino acids. Trimming at V came to 6 bases and at J to 7 bases, leaving 12 bases not matched to a gene.

As for this clonotype: A read error may explain this, as a much larger clone is one base away. This chain connects TRBV5-5 to TRBJ2-7; 7 nucleotides line up with TRBD2. This CDR3 contains 15 residues. The germline V gene encodes CDR1 SGHKS and CDR2 YYEKEE (reference sequence). The CDR3 coding sequence is TGTGCCAGCAGCCGGCTGGGGGGGAAACTAAACGAGCAGCACTTC. Its translation: CASSRLGGKLNEQHF.

The sample holds many counts of this clonotype. CDR3 nucleotides: TGCAGTGCTAGTCTTAAAGATACGCAGTATTTT. It encodes CSASLKDTQYF. The V gene is TRBV20-1, the J gene TRBJ2-3; D remains unclear. This CDR3 has 11 amino acids. The germline V gene has CDR1 DFQATT and CDR2 SNEGSKA (reference sequence). Between the trimmed V and J ends, which lost 3 bases and 5 bases, there was a span of 6 bases.

Concerning this clonotype itself: A single base separates this from a much larger clone, so it may be a read error. CDR3 amino acids: CASSLWTGDLYEQYF. The DNA of the CDR3 is TGCGCCAGCAGCTTGTGGACAGGGGATCTCTACGAGCAGTACTTC. This chain joins TRBV5-1 and TRBJ2-7; TRBD1 aligns across 9 bases. Trimming removed 1 base from V and 3 bases from J; junction bases left unmatched: 5. The length of the CDR3 is 15 residues. CDR1 is SGHRS and CDR2 is YFSETQ in the germline V gene.

This chain uses TRBV20-1 with TRBJ2-1, with TRBD2 matching 11 bases. This CDR3 contains 13 residues. Per the germline V gene, CDR1 is DFQATT and CDR2 is SNEGSKA (reference sequence). The V segment lost 1 base and the J segment 7 bases; nucleotides outside the gene matches: 0. The CDR3 sequence is CSARGLAGNEQFF. DNA of the CDR3: TGCAGTGCTAGAGGACTAGCGGGAAATGAGCAGTTCTTC.

This clonotype has just a few counts. Since a much larger clone is just one base distant, this may be a read error. Given the absence of the conserved phenylalanine or tryptophan at the CDR3 end, a read error is likely. J is TRBJ2-4 and V is TRBV4-2, with 7 positions matching TRBD1. This CDR3 is built from 15 residues. With V trimmed by 4 bases and J by 8 bases, 11 bases remained unmatched. In germline, CDR1 is LGHNA, CDR2 YNFKEQ. CDR3 sequence (DNA): TGTGCCAGCAGCCGACGCAGAGACAGGGTGGACATTCAGTACTTA. Amino acids: CASSRRRDRVDIQYL.

On this clonotype: This likely comes from a read error, as the CDR3 has no conserved phenylalanine or tryptophan at its end. The chain joins TRBV29-1 to TRBJ2-7; the D is unclear. This CDR3 has 12 residues. Germline CDR1 SQVTM, CDR2 ANQGSEA. V gave up 4 bases and J gave up 3 bases, with 10 bases separating them. CDR3 nucleotide sequence: TGCAGCGTTGCAGATCCCCGCTACGAGCAGTACTTA. Protein product: CSVADPRYEQYL.

Worth noting for this clonotype: A much larger clone differs from this one at a single base, so this may be a read error. The J gene is TRBJ2-7, the V gene TRBV4-1, with 7 bases that match TRBD1. CDR1 and CDR2 from the germline V gene are MGHRA and YSYEKL. CDR3 size: 15 residues. The CDR3 is CACSHSGTEKGEQYF. The CDR3 DNA reads TGCGCCTGCAGCCATTCCGGGACAGAAAAGGGCGAGCAGTACTTC.